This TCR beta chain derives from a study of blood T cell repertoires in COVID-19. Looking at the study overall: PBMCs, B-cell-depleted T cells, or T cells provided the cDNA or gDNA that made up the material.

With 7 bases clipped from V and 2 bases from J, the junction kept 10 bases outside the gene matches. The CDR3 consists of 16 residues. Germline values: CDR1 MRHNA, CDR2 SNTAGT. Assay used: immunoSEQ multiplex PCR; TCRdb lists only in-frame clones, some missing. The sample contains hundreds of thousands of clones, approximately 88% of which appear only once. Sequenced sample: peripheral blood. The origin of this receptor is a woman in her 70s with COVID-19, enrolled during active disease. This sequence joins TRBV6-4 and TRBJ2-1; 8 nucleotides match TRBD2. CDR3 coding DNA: TGTGCCAGCATCGAGAGTAGCGGGACCGCCTACAATGAGCAGTTCTTC. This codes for CASIESSGTAYNEQFF.